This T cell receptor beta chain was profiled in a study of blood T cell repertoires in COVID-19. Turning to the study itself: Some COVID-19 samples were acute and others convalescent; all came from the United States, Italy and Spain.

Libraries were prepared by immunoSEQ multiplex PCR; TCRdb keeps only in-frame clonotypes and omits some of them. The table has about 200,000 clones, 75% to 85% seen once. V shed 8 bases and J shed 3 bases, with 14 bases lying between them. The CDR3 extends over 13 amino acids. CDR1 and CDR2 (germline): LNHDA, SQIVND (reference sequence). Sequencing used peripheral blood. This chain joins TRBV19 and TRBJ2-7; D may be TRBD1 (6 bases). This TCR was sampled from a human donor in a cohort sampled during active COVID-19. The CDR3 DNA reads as TGTGCCAGTGGCGGCAGGGGCAGCTACGAGCAGTACTTC. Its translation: CASGGRGSYEQYF.